The TCR beta chain described here comes from a study of blood T cell repertoires in COVID-19. Across the study: In each case, the material was cDNA or gDNA derived from T cells, B-cell-depleted T cells, or PBMCs.

Per the original data handling: Amplifying reference gene primers gave estimates of nucleated cell counts. The method was immunoSEQ multiplex PCR; TCRdb's version includes in-frame clones alone and lacks a portion of them. The DNA was the basis for D and trimming; V, J and clone size are from that table. The table lists 220,000 or so clones, 80% to 85% of them singletons. CDR3 length equals 17 residues. Germline assignment: CDR1 SGHAT and CDR2 FQNNGV. V trimming: 4 bases; J trimming: 7 bases; junction bases outside the gene matches: 14. The source of this sequence is a woman in her thirties or forties who had recovered from COVID-19. The sequenced material came from PBMCs or T cells enriched from blood (not recorded which). The chain uses TRBV11-2 and TRBJ1-2; 11 bases are shared with TRBD1. The CDR3 loop reads CASSSPRDRGFTGGYTF. In DNA, the CDR3 is TGTGCCAGCAGCTCCCCCCGGGACAGGGGGTTTACGGGTGGCTACACCTTC.